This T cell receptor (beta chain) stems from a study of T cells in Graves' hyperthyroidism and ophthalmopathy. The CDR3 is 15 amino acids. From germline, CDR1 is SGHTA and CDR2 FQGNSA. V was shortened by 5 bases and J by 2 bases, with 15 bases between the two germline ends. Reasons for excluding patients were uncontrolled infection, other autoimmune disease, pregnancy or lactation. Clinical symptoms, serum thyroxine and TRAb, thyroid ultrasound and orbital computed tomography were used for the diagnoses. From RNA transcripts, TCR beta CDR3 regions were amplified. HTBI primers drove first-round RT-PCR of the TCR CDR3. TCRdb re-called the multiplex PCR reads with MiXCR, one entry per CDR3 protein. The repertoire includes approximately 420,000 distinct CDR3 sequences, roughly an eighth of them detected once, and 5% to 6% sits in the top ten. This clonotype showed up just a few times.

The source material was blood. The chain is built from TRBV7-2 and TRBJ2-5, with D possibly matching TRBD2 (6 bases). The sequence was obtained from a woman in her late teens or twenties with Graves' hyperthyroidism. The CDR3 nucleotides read TGTGCCAGCAGCCCCCAAGGGAGGAGGCAAGAGACCCAGTACTTC. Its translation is CASSPQGRRQETQYF.